This record concerns one T cell receptor (beta chain) sequence. What antigen it recognizes has not been identified. The read ends 3 residues before the CDR3 terminus; that terminus is restored from the germline J gene. These data originate in a study of T cells in women clearing cervical HPV infection (dated by TCRdb to 2016 to 2019). A note on the overall study: Cases were about two dozen women with histologically confirmed HPV16-related CIN3 or worse, including a couple of invasive cancers. The controls were around 25 women whose single incident HPV16 infection cleared within 12 months with no development of precancer or cancer. Blood from cases was collected at the visit where the lesion was first found, while blood from controls was collected once the infection could no longer be detected. Among cases, blood sampling occurred a median of roughly 150 days after lesion detection, with an interquartile range of 90 to 200 days. Since HLA typing was available for only a few women, HLA type could not be ruled out as a confounder. Nested within Costa Rica's Guanacaste HPV Natural History Study, an exploratory proof-of-principle case-control study compared TCR repertoires across cervical HPV16 outcomes. Cases and controls were matched on age within five years and on year of sample collection. Cases had a median age of almost 35 years compared with 38 for controls, and baseline characteristics showed no significant differences between the groups. In the parent cohort, around 10,000 women aged 18 or older were enrolled in Guanacaste, Costa Rica, during about 1993 to 1995 and then followed for around seven years. Quality controls consisted of five blinded duplicates per group, for a total of roughly 60 samples made up of roughly 50 participants and roughly 10 replicates. Study-wide findings and limitations: TRBV6-7 relative abundance was lower in cases than in controls (0.11% versus 0.16%; Bonferroni P = 0.0008). The cross-sectional design could not show whether the associations came before the infection or were a result of it, and neither effector/memory subsets nor HPV-specific T cells were isolated. Significantly higher TCR repertoire richness was observed in CIN3+ cases than in controls across sequencing depths, whereas no difference in evenness was found. T-cell numbers per sample were unknown, so richness differences could reflect varying T-cell content rather than repertoire biology. Cases were distinguished from controls with an estimated AUC of 0.65 to 0.85 by random forest classifiers combining richness and V gene abundances.

Every participant had a single incident cervical HPV16 infection, and women with prevalent HPV16 infections were excluded. Cervical HPV DNA was detected with MY09/MY11 PCR, and genotyping was done with dot-blot hybridization. Roughly 15 mL of heparinized blood were centrifuged, and the buffy coat was aliquoted, frozen at -30°C, then stored at -80°C. QIAGEN kits were used to extract genomic DNA from buffy coat specimens. The junction shows trimming of 7 bases on V and 2 bases on J, plus 25 bases between the germline ends. Taken from cysteine to phenylalanine, the CDR3 has 18 residues. The CDR3 was read in part: 45 bases, with the frame set at base 1. TCR beta CDR3 regions were amplified by multiplex PCR from an average of about 1,100 ng genomic DNA per sample using the immunoSEQ assay. Primer bias was corrected in the assay by using a complete synthetic TCR repertoire to establish an amplification baseline. Amplicons were sequenced on the Illumina platform. On the study's bioinformatics: Sequence errors were corrected by clustering with frequency ratios and a modified nearest-neighbor algorithm, and the sequences were then analyzed in the immunoSEQ Analyzer using IMGT gene definitions. At each rarefaction depth, TCR richness and evenness were averaged over 20 rarefaction repeats, and samples with fewer sequences than the depth were excluded. Wilcoxon rank sum tests with FDR correction were used to compare relative abundances of V, D and J genes between the groups. For the blinded duplicates, the intraclass correlation was 95% to 96% for TCR richness and averaged about 76% across roughly 69 gene segments. TCRdb's version of the immuneACCESS table is confined to in-frame rearrangements and falls short of the full clone set. An unresolved V gene accounts for under half of the shortfall where checked; the remainder is of unknown origin. D and trimming come from the DNA, and the V and J calls and clone size come from that table. The sample table on file contains some 40,000 clones. The ten largest clones take up more than 1% of the sample.

This TCR was sampled from a woman between 18 and 69 years old with a cervical HPV16 infection that either progressed to CIN3+ or cleared (not recorded which). The V and J segments used are TRBV12-3 or TRBV12-4 and TRBJ2-3; tentative D gene TRBD1, with 7 bases matching. Sequenced material: blood buffy coat. For the CDR3, the sequence is CASTRQGGGYGFTDTQYF. CDR3 DNA (partial): TGTGCCAGCACCAGACAGGGCGGAGGGTACGGGTTCACAGATACG.